These T cell receptor beta chains were read from a single sample in a study of shared clonotypes between healthy human individuals. Assay used: immunoSEQ multiplex PCR; TCRdb lists only in-frame clones, some missing. The data show a few million clones, around 92% seen once. Sequenced sample: naive CD4+ T cells from PBMCs. The receptors come from a man between 18 and 29 years old in good health. Some clones in this sample may be carry-over from other donors' samples. Both conserved end residues are part of each CDR3. Each record gives: clone size, D gene, V gene, J gene, CDR3 DNA, CDR3 protein. D genes are given only for firm matches. Size tells how often a clone was seen (once, few, many) or the class of an expanded clone, and some rows leave it out.

-	-	TRBV5-1	TRBJ2-7	TGCGCCAGCAGCTTCTACGGGGAGATCCACGAGCAGTACTTC	CASSFYGEIHEQYF
-	-	TRBV5-6	TRBJ1-2	TGTGCCAGCCGGCCCATCCCTGAGGGGTTTGGAGGCTACACCTTC	CASRPIPEGFGGYTF
-	TRBD1	TRBV7-2	TRBJ1-1	TGTGCCAGCAGCTTGGAATTCGACAGGGGGCCCACTGAAGCTTTCTTT	CASSLEFDRGPTEAFF
once	-	TRBV19	TRBJ2-4	TGTGCCAGTAGTAGGGCGGCAGTGGATAGAAACATTCAGTACTTC	CASSRAAVDRNIQYF
-	-	TRBV25-1	TRBJ1-5	TGTGCCAGCAGTGAATCGTGGGGGGCTGGGCAGCCCCAGCATTTT	CASSESWGAGQPQHF
-	-	TRBV14	TRBJ2-3	TGTGCCAGCAGCCAAGGCCCCGCAAAAAAAGCGCACAGCACAGATACGCAGTATTTT	CASSQGPAKKAHSTDTQYF
-	TRBD1	TRBV5-1	TRBJ2-5	TGCGCCAGCAGTACTACTACACAGGGGGCTGGGGAGACCCAGTACTTC	CASSTTTQGAGETQYF
-	TRBD1	TRBV11-2	TRBJ1-1	TGTGCCAGCAGCCCACGGACAGGGGGCAAGAACACTGAAGCTTTCTTT	CASSPRTGGKNTEAFF
-	-	TRBV9	TRBJ2-3	TGTGCCAGCAGCGAAAGCACAGATACGCAGTATTTT	CASSESTDTQYF
-	-	TRBV6-6	TRBJ1-4	TGTGCCAGCACCCCGCGGGAGAGGGAAAAACTGTTTTTT	CASTPREREKLFF
-	TRBD1	TRBV30	TRBJ2-5	TGTGCCTGGAGTCCCGGGACAGGTCACGGGGAGACCCAGTACTTC	CAWSPGTGHGETQYF
-	-	TRBV28	TRBJ2-5	TGTGCCAGCAGTTTCGGGGGGCTGGGGGAACTCCAAGAGACCCAGTACTTC	CASSFGGLGELQETQYF
-	TRBD2	TRBV5-1	TRBJ2-2	TGCGCCAGCAGCCTAGAACCGGGACTAGCTCACACCGGGGAGCTGTTTTTT	CASSLEPGLAHTGELFF
once	TRBD2	TRBV5-1	TRBJ2-2	TGCGCCAGCAGCTCCCTAAAATGGACTAGCGGGGGTACGAACACCGGGGAGCTGTTTTTT	CASSSLKWTSGGTNTGELFF
-	-	TRBV29-1	TRBJ1-5	TGCAGCGCTATACAGGGTGCGGGCAATCAGCCCCAGCATTTT	CSAIQGAGNQPQHF
-	-	TRBV18	TRBJ2-1	TGTGCCAGCTCACCACCTAGGGACGGGGCCAGGGAGCAGTTCTTC	CASSPPRDGAREQFF
once	TRBD2	TRBV6-6	TRBJ2-7	TGTGCCAGCAGCCACGACCTAGCGGGAGGCGTGGTCTACCAGTTC	CASSHDLAGGVVYQF
-	-	TRBV7-9	TRBJ1-1	TGTGCCAGCAGCGCCCGACCCAACGGGGGGGGTGGTACTGAAGCTTTCTTT	CASSARPNGGGGTEAFF
-	-	TRBV19	TRBJ1-4	TGTGCCAGTAGTTGGTACTTCGGGGAAAAACTGTTTTTT	CASSWYFGEKLFF
-	TRBD1	TRBV29-1	TRBJ1-5	TGCAGCGTAAAGGACAGGGGAGTTTCTCAGCCCCAGCATTTT	CSVKDRGVSQPQHF
-	-	TRBV11-2	TRBJ1-1	TGTGCCAGCAGTACAAGGTCTGGGCAGACCATTACTGAAGCTTTCTTT	CASSTRSGQTITEAFF
-	-	TRBV5-4	TRBJ2-1	TGTGCCAGCAGCTTGGGAAGCGCGCAGGGTGGTGAGCAGTTCTTC	CASSLGSAQGGEQFF
once	-	TRBV6-5	TRBJ1-2	TGTGCCAGCAGCCCTTTAGAGTCCTATGGCTACACCTTC	CASSPLESYGYTF
-	-	TRBV5-6	TRBJ2-2	TGTGCCAGCAGCTTTTCGAGGACATCGAACACCGGGGAGCTGTTTTTT	CASSFSRTSNTGELFF
-	TRBD1	TRBV27	TRBJ2-1	TGTGCCAGCAGTTTAAGGGACAGGGCCTACAATGAGCAGTTCTTC	CASSLRDRAYNEQFF
-	TRBD1	TRBV9	TRBJ1-1	TGTGCCAGCAGCGCCGGACAGGGGGCAGAAGCTTTCTTT	CASSAGQGAEAFF
-	TRBD1	TRBV7-8	TRBJ1-2	TGTGCCAGCAGCTCGGACAGGATACATGACTACACCTTC	CASSSDRIHDYTF
-	-	TRBV28	TRBJ1-2	TGTGCCAGCAGTTTACCCCAGCTCTATAGCTACACCTTC	CASSLPQLYSYTF
-	-	TRBV9	TRBJ2-2	TGTGCCAGCAGCGTAGTTGATGCTATCAACACCGGGGAGCTGTTTTTT	CASSVVDAINTGELFF
-	TRBD2	TRBV29-1	TRBJ2-4	TGCAGCGCCACAGGACTAGCGGGAGGTGTTGAGACCAAAAACATTCAGTACTTC	CSATGLAGGVETKNIQYF
-	TRBD1	TRBV4-2	TRBJ1-1	TGTGCCAGCAGCCAAACCACAGGGGGCGAAGAAGCTTTCTTT	CASSQTTGGEEAFF
-	TRBD1	TRBV10-3	TRBJ2-7	TGTGCCATCAGTAAGGATTTACAGGGGAAGGTTCCTTACGAGCAGTACTTC	CAISKDLQGKVPYEQYF
-	-	TRBV4-1	TRBJ2-7	TGCGCCAGCAGCCAACCGCGTCGGGGCTCAGCCTACGAGCAGTACTTC	CASSQPRRGSAYEQYF
-	TRBD1	TRBV7-8	TRBJ1-2	TGTGCCAGCAGCTCGTACAGGGGGCCTGGCTACACCTTC	CASSSYRGPGYTF
once	-	TRBV2	TRBJ1-1	TGTGCCAGCAGTGGCCCAACAGGGAACACTGAAGCTTTCTTT	CASSGPTGNTEAFF
-	-	TRBV2	TRBJ1-2	TGTGCCAGCACCCCGCGATGGAGGCCCTATGGCTACACCTTC	CASTPRWRPYGYTF
-	-	TRBV19	TRBJ2-2	TGTGCCAGTAGTATCCTCCCGGGCGGGGAGCTGTTTTTT	CASSILPGGELFF
-	TRBD1	TRBV25-1	TRBJ1-4	TGTGCCAGCAGTCTCCCGGGGACAGGGGTGGAAAAACTGTTTTTT	CASSLPGTGVEKLFF
once	-	TRBV19	TRBJ1-5	TGTGCCAGTATGAGGGCAGGGGCCCTGAATCAGCCCCAGCATTTT	CASMRAGALNQPQHF
-	-	TRBV28	TRBJ1-5	TGTGCCAGCAGTCCTCCCGTCCTTCGTAACCTTAGGCCCCAGCATTTT	CASSPPVLRNLRPQHF
-	-	TRBV7-2	TRBJ2-1	TGTGCCAGCAGCCTCCTAACCCAAAATGAGCAGTTCTTC	CASSLLTQNEQFF
-	-	TRBV14	TRBJ2-5	TGTGCCAGCAGCCGGGGCCCTCAAGAGACCCAGTACTTC	CASSRGPQETQYF
-	TRBD2	TRBV5-1	TRBJ2-2	TGCGCCAGCAGCTTGGGATTGGCGGGAGATACCGGGGAGCTGTTTTTT	CASSLGLAGDTGELFF
-	TRBD1	TRBV19	TRBJ1-2	TGTGCCAGTAGTTTCCTAAACCGGGACAGGGATTATGGCTACACCTTC	CASSFLNRDRDYGYTF
-	-	TRBV18	TRBJ2-7	TGTGCCAGCTCACCATCCCTGATTTCCTACGAGCAGTACTTC	CASSPSLISYEQYF
-	-	TRBV28	TRBJ2-7	TGTGCCAGCAGCCTGGACAGTTTGGACGAGCAGTACTTC	CASSLDSLDEQYF
-	TRBD2	TRBV7-9	TRBJ2-5	TGTGCCAGCAGCTTTGGGGCGGGGGAAGAGACCCAGTACTTC	CASSFGAGEETQYF
once	-	TRBV9	TRBJ2-3	TGTGCCAGCAGCGTTGACGGGAGGACAGGCACAGATACGCAGTATTTT	CASSVDGRTGTDTQYF
-	-	TRBV7-9	TRBJ2-1	TGTGCCAGCAGCTTCGGAGGAATCAATGAGCAGTTCTTC	CASSFGGINEQFF
-	-	TRBV20-1	TRBJ2-1	TGCAGTGCTAGAGTTCGGGATGAGCAGTTCTTC	CSARVRDEQFF
-	-	TRBV4-1	TRBJ2-3	TGCGCCAGCAGCCTTACCCTCTACTCTGATACGCAGTATTTT	CASSLTLYSDTQYF
-	-	TRBV5-1	TRBJ2-7	TGCGCCAGCAGCTTGGTATCGGGGGCGCGGACCTACGAGCAGTACTTC	CASSLVSGARTYEQYF
-	-	TRBV7-6	TRBJ1-5	TGTGCCAGCAGCTTAGCGCCCAGCAATCAGCCCCAGCATTTT	CASSLAPSNQPQHF
-	-	TRBV5-1	TRBJ1-1	TGCGCCAGCAGCACCCCGGGACCAGAAGCTTTCTTT	CASSTPGPEAFF
-	-	TRBV7-2	TRBJ2-7	TGTGCCAGCAGCTTGGGAGCCTCCTACGAGCAGTACTTC	CASSLGASYEQYF
-	-	TRBV4-2	TRBJ1-2	TGTGCCAGCAGGTCGACGGGGGGCCTTGGCGGCTACACCTTC	CASRSTGGLGGYTF
-	-	TRBV7-9	TRBJ1-2	TGTGCCAGCAGCCCCCGTAATCTCTTC	CASSPRNLF